Listed below are T cell receptor beta chains from one sample, sequenced in a study of T cell responses to AZD1222 COVID-19 vaccine. TCRdb keeps only in-frame clones here, not all; method: immunoSEQ multiplex PCR. The data hold around 95,000 clones, with around nine tenths observed a single time. The material sequenced was peripheral blood, taken on day 0 of AZD1222 vaccination. The source of these receptors is an adult in good health. The CDR3 runs from the conserved cysteine through the conserved F or W. A D gene is named only where the DNA matches it firmly. Rows give clone size only sometimes, using once, few, many, or a class for an expanded clone.

abundance: .; v_gene: TRBV6-5; d_gene: .; j_gene: TRBJ1-2; CDR3aa: CASSYGGALFYGYTF; CDR3nt: TGTGCCAGCAGTTACGGGGGGGCGCTTTTCTATGGCTACACCTTC
abundance: .; v_gene: TRBV18; d_gene: .; j_gene: TRBJ1-2; CDR3aa: CASSEFEAHGYTF; CDR3nt: TGTGCCAGCTCGGAGTTTGAAGCCCATGGCTACACCTTC
abundance: .; v_gene: TRBV4-1; d_gene: .; j_gene: TRBJ1-2; CDR3aa: CASSQKGDGGLLGYTF; CDR3nt: TGCGCCAGCAGCCAAAAGGGGGACGGGGGACTTTTAGGCTACACCTTC
abundance: .; v_gene: TRBV4-3; d_gene: .; j_gene: TRBJ2-3; CDR3aa: CASSQSIPITDTQYF; CDR3nt: TGCGCCAGCAGCCAATCGATTCCTATCACAGATACGCAGTATTTT
abundance: .; v_gene: TRBV5-4; d_gene: .; j_gene: TRBJ2-2; CDR3aa: CASSLVGPNTGELFF; CDR3nt: TGTGCCAGCAGCTTGGTAGGGCCTAACACCGGGGAGCTGTTTTTT
abundance: .; v_gene: TRBV6-1; d_gene: .; j_gene: TRBJ2-7; CDR3aa: CASSDPGPYEQYF; CDR3nt: TGTGCCAGCAGTGATCCTGGTCCCTACGAGCAGTACTTC
abundance: .; v_gene: TRBV4-1; d_gene: TRBD1; j_gene: TRBJ1-2; CDR3aa: CASSQTGAYGYTF; CDR3nt: TGCGCCAGCAGCCAGACAGGGGCCTATGGCTACACCTTC
abundance: .; v_gene: TRBV5-1; d_gene: TRBD1; j_gene: TRBJ2-7; CDR3aa: CASSLWLQGKDEQYF; CDR3nt: TGCGCCAGCAGCTTGTGGCTACAGGGGAAAGACGAGCAGTACTTC
abundance: .; v_gene: TRBV2; d_gene: .; j_gene: TRBJ2-7; CDR3aa: CASRELSSSYEQYF; CDR3nt: TGTGCCAGCAGAGAACTCAGTAGCTCCTACGAGCAGTACTTC
abundance: .; v_gene: TRBV18; d_gene: .; j_gene: TRBJ1-5; CDR3aa: CASSPEEGSNQPQHF; CDR3nt: TGTGCCAGCTCACCCGAGGAGGGGAGCAATCAGCCCCAGCATTTT
abundance: .; v_gene: TRBV20-1; d_gene: TRBD1; j_gene: TRBJ1-2; CDR3aa: CSAPRDRDHTF; CDR3nt: TGCAGTGCTCCCCGGGACAGGGATCACACCTTC
abundance: few; v_gene: TRBV11-2; d_gene: .; j_gene: TRBJ1-6; CDR3aa: CASSGGHRAYNSPLHF; CDR3nt: TGTGCCAGCAGTGGGGGCCACAGGGCATATAATTCACCCCTCCACTTT
abundance: .; v_gene: TRBV4-1; d_gene: .; j_gene: TRBJ1-5; CDR3aa: CASSQDAFQPQHF; CDR3nt: TGCGCCAGCAGCCAAGATGCGTTTCAGCCCCAGCATTTT
abundance: .; v_gene: TRBV19; d_gene: .; j_gene: TRBJ2-1; CDR3aa: CASSKRYEQFF; CDR3nt: TGTGCCAGTAGTAAACGGTATGAGCAGTTCTTC
abundance: .; v_gene: TRBV18; d_gene: .; j_gene: TRBJ1-1; CDR3aa: CASSPETRGTEAFF; CDR3nt: TGTGCCAGCTCACCGGAGACGCGGGGGACTGAAGCTTTCTTT
abundance: many; v_gene: TRBV9; d_gene: .; j_gene: TRBJ1-1; CDR3aa: CASSVGLTGGEAFF; CDR3nt: TGTGCCAGCAGCGTAGGCCTCACCGGGGGTGAAGCTTTCTTT